This T cell receptor (beta chain) comes out of a study of regulatory T cells in long-lasting Graves disease. Study-level information: Patients with new Graves' disease had used antithyroid drugs below 3 months. Study-level findings and limits: TRBV28, TRBJ1-2 and TRBJ2-5 were segments that persistent disease favored.

The time point: newly diagnosed GD, antithyroid drugs for less than 3 months. Generation of the TCR library employed RNA extracted from PBMCs. One endocrinology department in Xi'an, China, was where patients came from. About this clonotype: The target antigen is unknown.

iRepertoire HTBI primers and Arm-PCR of CDR3 regions built TCR beta libraries. TCRdb ran MiXCR on the multiplex PCR reads and lists one entry per CDR3 protein. This table has hundreds of thousands of distinct CDR3 sequences, roughly 16% appearing once. This CDR3 comprises 17 residues. The germline V gene encodes CDR1 SGHNT and CDR2 YENEEA. V lost 1 base to trimming and J lost 6 bases; unmatched junction nucleotides: 10. The receptor's source is a female donor with Graves disease. V gene TRBV11-3 combines with J gene TRBJ2-1; 9 bases are a match to TRBD2. Sequencing was performed on peripheral blood mononuclear cells (PBMCs), taken at new diagnosis, from a patient treated with antithyroid drugs. The CDR3 DNA reads as TGTGCCAGCAGCTTAGGGGTTGCGGGAGGGCCAGGCAATGAGCAGTTCTTC. It codes for CASSLGVAGGPGNEQFF.